This T cell receptor (beta chain) was recorded in a study of cytomegalovirus exposure and HLA in healthy donors. Whole-study findings and limits: With high specificity and sensitivity, the classifier reportedly diagnosed cytomegalovirus status. Presence/absence analysis assumed near-uniform sequencing depth across donors. It was about 150 TCR beta chains that were listed as cytomegalovirus-associated.

The PCR contained 60 Vbeta and 13 Jbeta primers. Here immunoSEQ multiplex PCR was the method, and the copy in TCRdb shows in-frame clones only, minus some. The sample holds roughly 170,000 clones, approximately 86% seen once. Concerning this clone itself: Antigen unknown. At one boundary the junction diverges from the germline segment, which might be a read error.

The clonotype comes from a male donor in good health and CMV-seronegative. Sequencing used PBMCs.

CDR3 sequence (DNA): TGTTCCAGCAGCTTACTAGACGGGAGATCCAATGAGCAGTTCTTC. The encoded protein is CSSSLLDGRSNEQFF. The chain carries TRBV7-9 and TRBJ2-1; the D gene is possibly TRBD2 (6 bases). In germline, CDR1 is SEHNR, CDR2 FQNEAQ (reference sequence). This CDR3 has 15 amino acids. Full variable domain (rest looked up from reference TRBV7-9 and TRBJ2-1): DTGVSQNPRHKITKRGQNVTFRCDPISEHNRLYWYRQTLGQGPEFLTYFQNEAQLEKSRLLSDRFSAERPKGSFSTLEIQRTEQGDSAMYLCSSSLLDGRSNEQFFGPGTRLTVL.